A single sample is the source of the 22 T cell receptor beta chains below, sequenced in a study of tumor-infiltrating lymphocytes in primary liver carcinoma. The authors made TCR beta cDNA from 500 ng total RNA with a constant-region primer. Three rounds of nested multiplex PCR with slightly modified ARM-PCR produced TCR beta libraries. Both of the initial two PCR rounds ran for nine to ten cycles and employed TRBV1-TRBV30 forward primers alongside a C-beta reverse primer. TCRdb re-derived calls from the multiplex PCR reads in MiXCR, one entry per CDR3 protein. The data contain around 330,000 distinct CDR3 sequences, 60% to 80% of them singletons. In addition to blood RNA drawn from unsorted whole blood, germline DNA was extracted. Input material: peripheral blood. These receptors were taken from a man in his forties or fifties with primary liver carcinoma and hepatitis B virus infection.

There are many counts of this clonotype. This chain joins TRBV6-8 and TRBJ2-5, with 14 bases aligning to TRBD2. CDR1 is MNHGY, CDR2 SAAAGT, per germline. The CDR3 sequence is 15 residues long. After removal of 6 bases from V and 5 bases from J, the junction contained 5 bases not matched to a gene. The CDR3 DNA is TGTGCCAGCAGCCGACTAGCGGGAGGGCGGGAGACCCAGTACTTC. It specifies CASSRLAGGRETQYF.

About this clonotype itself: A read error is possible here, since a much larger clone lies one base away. CDR3 residues: CASSYTVAITEAFF. The CDR3 DNA reads TGTGCCAGCAGTTACACAGTGGCGATCACTGAAGCTTTCTTT. The J gene is TRBJ1-1, the V gene TRBV6-5; D ambiguous. The CDR3 loop spans 14 amino acids. With 2 bases removed from V and 4 bases from J, the gap between germline ends came to 11 bases. Germline V gives CDR1 MNHEY, CDR2 SVGAGI.

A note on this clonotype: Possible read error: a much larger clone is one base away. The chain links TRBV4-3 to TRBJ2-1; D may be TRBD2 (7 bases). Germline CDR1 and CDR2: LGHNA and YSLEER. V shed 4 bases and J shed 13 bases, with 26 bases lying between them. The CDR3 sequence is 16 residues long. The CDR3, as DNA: TGCGCCAGCAGCCTAGGGAGGGGGGAAATCTCGGAGACCCAGTTCTTC. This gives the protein CASSLGRGEISETQFF.

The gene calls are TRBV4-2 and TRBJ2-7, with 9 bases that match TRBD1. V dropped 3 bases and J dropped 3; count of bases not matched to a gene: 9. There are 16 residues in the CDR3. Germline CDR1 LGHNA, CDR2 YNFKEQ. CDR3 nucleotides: TGTGCCAGCAGCCAGGCTCACGGGACAGGGAGCTACGAGCAGTACTTC. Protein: CASSQAHGTGSYEQYF.

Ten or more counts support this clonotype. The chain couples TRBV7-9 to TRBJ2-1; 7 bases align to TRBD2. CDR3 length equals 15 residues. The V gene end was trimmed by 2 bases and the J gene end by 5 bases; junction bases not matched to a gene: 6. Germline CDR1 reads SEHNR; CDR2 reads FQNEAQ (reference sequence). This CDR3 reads CASSLYGGGDNEQFF. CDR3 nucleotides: TGTGCCAGCAGCTTATATGGGGGAGGGGACAATGAGCAGTTCTTC.

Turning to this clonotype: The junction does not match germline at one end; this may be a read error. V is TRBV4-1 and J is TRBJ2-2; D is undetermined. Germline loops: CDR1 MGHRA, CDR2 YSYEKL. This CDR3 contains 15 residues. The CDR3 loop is CANTSWLVYAGELFF. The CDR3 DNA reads TGTGCCAACACCAGCTGGTTGGTTTACGCCGGGGAGCTGTTTTTT.

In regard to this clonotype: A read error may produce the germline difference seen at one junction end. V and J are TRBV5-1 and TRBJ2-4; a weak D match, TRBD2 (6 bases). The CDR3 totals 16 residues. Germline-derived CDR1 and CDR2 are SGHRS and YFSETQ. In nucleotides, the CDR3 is TGCGCCAGCAGCCTGGGGACTCCCTTAGCCAAAAAGATTCAGTACTTC. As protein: CASSLGTPLAKKIQYF.

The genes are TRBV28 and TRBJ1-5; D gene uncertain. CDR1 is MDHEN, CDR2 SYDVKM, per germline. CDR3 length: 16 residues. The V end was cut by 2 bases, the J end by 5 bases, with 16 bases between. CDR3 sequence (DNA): TGTGCCAGCAGTTTAGGTGGGGTAAGGAGGGATCAGCCCCAGCATTTT. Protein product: CASSLGGVRRDQPQHF.

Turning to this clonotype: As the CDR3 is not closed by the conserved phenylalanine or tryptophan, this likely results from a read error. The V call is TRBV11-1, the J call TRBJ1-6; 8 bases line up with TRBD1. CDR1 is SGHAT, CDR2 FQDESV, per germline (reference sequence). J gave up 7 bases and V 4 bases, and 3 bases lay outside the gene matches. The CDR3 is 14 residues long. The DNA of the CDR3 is TGTGCCAGCAGCTCGGACAGGGACAATTCACCCCTCCACGTT. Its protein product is CASSSDRDNSPLHV.

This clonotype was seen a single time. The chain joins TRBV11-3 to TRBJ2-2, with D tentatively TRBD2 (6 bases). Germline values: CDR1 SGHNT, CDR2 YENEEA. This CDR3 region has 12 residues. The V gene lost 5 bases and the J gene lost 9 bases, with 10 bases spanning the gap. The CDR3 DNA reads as TGTGCCAGCAGCACGGGAGTCTGGGAGCTGTTTTTT. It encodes CASSTGVWELFF. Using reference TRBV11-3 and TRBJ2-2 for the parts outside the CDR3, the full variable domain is EAGVVQSPRYKIIEKKQPVAFWCNPISGHNTLYWYLQNLGQGPELLIRYENEEAVDDSQLPKDRFSAERLKGVDSTLKIQPAELGDSAVYLCASSTGVWELFFGEGSRLTVL.

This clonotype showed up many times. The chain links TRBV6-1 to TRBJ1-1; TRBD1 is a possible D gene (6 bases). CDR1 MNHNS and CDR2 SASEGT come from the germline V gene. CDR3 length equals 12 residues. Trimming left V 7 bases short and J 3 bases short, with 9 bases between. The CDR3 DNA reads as TGTGCCAGCACCGGGGGCCACACTGAAGCTTTCTTT. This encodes CASTGGHTEAFF.

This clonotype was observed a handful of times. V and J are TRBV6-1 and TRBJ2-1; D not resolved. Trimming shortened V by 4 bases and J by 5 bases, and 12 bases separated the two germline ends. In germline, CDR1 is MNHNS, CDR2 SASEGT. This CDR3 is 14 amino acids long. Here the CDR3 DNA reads TGTGCCAGCAGTGTGGACCCTGCGAACAATGAGCAGTTCTTC. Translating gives CASSVDPANNEQFF.

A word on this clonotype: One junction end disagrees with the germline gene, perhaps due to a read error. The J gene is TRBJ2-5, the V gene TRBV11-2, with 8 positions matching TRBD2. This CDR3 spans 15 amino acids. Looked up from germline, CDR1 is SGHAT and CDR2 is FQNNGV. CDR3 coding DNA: TGTGCCAGCAGCTTAGCCGGGAGGGCCCGGGAGACCCTGTACTTC. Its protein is CASSLAGRARETLYF.

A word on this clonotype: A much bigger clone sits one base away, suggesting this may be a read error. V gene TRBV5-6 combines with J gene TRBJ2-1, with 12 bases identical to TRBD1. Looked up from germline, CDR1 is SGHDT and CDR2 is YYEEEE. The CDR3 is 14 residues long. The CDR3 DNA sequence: TGTGCCAGGAGCTTGGGGGGACAGGGGGCCCTCCAGTTCTTC. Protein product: CARSLGGQGALQFF.

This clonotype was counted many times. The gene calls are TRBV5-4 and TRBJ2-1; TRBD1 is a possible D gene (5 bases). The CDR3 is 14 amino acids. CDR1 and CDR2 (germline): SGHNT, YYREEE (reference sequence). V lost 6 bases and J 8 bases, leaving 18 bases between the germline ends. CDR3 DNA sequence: TGTGCCAGCACCACAGGCGCCCTGACGGATGAGCAGTTCTTC. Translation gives CASTTGALTDEQFF.

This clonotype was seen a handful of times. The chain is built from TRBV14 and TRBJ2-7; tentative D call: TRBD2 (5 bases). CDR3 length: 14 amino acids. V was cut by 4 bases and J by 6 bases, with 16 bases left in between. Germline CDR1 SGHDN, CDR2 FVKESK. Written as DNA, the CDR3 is TGTGCCAGCAGCCCGAAGCTAGGTGGAGGCGAGCAGTACTTC. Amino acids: CASSPKLGGGEQYF.

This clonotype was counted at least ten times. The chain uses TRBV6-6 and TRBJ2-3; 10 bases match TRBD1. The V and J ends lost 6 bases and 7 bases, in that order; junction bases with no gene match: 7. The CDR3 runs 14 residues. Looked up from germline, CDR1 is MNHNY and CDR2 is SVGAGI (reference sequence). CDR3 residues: CASRSGTGDYTQYF. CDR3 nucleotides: TGTGCCAGCAGGTCCGGGACAGGGGATTATACGCAGTATTTT.

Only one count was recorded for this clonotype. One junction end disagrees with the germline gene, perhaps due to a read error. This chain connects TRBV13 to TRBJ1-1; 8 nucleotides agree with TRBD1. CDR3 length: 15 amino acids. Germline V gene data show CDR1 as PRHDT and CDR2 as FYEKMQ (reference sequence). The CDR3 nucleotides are TGTGCCAGCAGCTCAAACCGACAGGGGAACACTGAAGCTTCCTTT. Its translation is CASSSNRQGNTEASF.

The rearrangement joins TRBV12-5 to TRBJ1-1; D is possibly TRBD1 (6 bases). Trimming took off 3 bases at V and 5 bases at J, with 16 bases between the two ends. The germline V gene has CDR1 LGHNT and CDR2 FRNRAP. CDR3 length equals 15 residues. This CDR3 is CASGFSLGGHTEAFF. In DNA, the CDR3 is TGTGCTAGTGGTTTCTCGCTTGGGGGGCATACTGAAGCTTTCTTT. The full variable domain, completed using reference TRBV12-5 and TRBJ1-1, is DARVTQTPRHKVTEMGQEVTMRCQPILGHNTVFWYRQTMMQGLELLAYFRNRAPLDDSGMPKDRFSAEMPDATLATLKIQPSEPRDSAVYFCASGFSLGGHTEAFFGQGTRLTVV.

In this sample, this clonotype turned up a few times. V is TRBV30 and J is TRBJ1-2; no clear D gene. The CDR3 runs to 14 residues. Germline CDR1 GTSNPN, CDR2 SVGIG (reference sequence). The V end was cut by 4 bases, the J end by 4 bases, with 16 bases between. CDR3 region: CAWTRPGSVYGYTF. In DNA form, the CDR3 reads TGTGCCTGGACCCGTCCGGGGTCCGTCTATGGCTACACCTTC.

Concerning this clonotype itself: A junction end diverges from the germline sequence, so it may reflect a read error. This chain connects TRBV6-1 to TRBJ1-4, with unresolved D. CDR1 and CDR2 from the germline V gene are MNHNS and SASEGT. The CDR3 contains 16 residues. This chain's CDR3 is CASGGAGLATNEKRFF. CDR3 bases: TGTGCCAGCGGTGGAGCGGGTCTGGCAACTAATGAAAAACGGTTTTTT.

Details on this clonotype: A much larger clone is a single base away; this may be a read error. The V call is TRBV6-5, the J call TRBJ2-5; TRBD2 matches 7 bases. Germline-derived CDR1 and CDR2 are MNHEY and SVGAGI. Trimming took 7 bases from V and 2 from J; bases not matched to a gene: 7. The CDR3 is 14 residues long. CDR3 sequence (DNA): TGTGCCAGCAAACTACTAGCGCTTCAAGAGACCCAGTACTTC. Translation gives CASKLLALQETQYF.